This T cell receptor beta chain stems from a study of blood T cell repertoires in COVID-19. V shed 7 bases and J shed 4 bases, with 11 bases lying between them. The CDR3 extends over 13 amino acids. Germline V gene sequence: CDR1 SGDLS, CDR2 YYNGEE. Original processing methods: Nucleated cell counts were estimated from reference gene primer amplification. Data came from immunoSEQ multiplex PCR; TCRdb stores just in-frame clones and leaves some out. V and J calls and clone size follow that table, whereas D and trimming were derived from the DNA. The sample lists 65,000 to 100,000 clones, 80% to 90% seen once, with roughly 16% in the top ten. The table lists this clone with a few counts.

The sequenced sample was peripheral blood. The chain combines TRBV9 with TRBJ2-2; D is possibly TRBD1 (6 bases). The source is a woman aged 80 or over with acute or convalescent COVID-19. The CDR3 DNA reads as TGTGCCAGCCGGGGACAACCCACCGGGGAGCTGTTTTTT. It translates to CASRGQPTGELFF.